The source of this T cell receptor beta chain is a study of T cell repertoires in cytomegalovirus infection. About the research overall: Recently identified HLA-C-restricted CMV epitopes and well-studied HLA-B-restricted CMV epitopes were used by the study. Regarding the study as a whole: Of the TCR beta families, the public ones yielded a cumulative frequency that identified carriers of CMV plus the relevant HLA. HLA-C-restricted CMV-specific TCR beta clonotypes were dominant in the ex vivo response.

The CDR3 loop spans 15 amino acids. Trimming stripped 5 bases from V and 4 bases from J, with 15 bases between. Germline loops: CDR1 SGHTA, CDR2 FQGNSA. This clonotype was observed a few times. The antigen is not known. TCRdb itself ran the reads through MiXCR, one entry per CDR3 protein. The sample records some 220,000 distinct CDR3 sequences, about 40% being singletons. This specimen consisted of CD8+ T cells from cultured PBMCs, obtained from culture after CMV antigen stimulation. The rearrangement links TRBV7-2 to TRBJ2-1; D possibly corresponds to TRBD1 (6 bases). The origin of this receptor is a human donor in good health (CMV status not recorded). Some clones in this sample may be carry-over from other donors' samples. The CDR3 reads CASSQGQGTYNEQFF. In DNA form, the CDR3 reads TGTGCCAGCAGCCAGGGGCAGGGGACGTACAATGAGCAGTTCTTC.